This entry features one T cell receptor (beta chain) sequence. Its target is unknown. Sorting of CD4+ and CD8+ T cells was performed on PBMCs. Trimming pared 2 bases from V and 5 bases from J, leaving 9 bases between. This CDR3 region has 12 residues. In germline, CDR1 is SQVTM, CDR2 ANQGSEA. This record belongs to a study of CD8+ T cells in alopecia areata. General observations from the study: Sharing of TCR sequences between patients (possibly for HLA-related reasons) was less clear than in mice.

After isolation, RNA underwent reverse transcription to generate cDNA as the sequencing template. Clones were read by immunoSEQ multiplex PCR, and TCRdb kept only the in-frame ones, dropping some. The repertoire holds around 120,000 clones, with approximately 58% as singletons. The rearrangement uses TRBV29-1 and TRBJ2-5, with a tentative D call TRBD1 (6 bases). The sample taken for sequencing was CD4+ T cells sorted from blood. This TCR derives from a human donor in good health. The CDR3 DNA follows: TGCAGCGTTGAAACAGGGAAGGAGACCCAGTACTTC. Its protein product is CSVETGKETQYF.